The rows below give T cell receptor beta chains drawn from one sample of a study of blood T cell repertoires in COVID-19. The method was immunoSEQ multiplex PCR; TCRdb's version includes in-frame clones alone and lacks a portion of them. The repertoire includes 100,000 to 120,000 clones, more than 80% of them detected once, and 5.5% sits in the top ten. The sample consisted of peripheral blood. These receptors all stem from a woman in her sixties or seventies with COVID-19, enrolled during active disease. Both conserved end residues are part of each CDR3. Each record gives: V gene, J gene, CDR3 protein.

TRBV12-5	TRBJ2-5	CACGWGGTGGEQETQYF
TRBV18	TRBJ2-1	CASSLLPGHLSSYNEQFF
TRBV12-3/TRBV12-4	TRBJ1-2	CASRGRAGYTF
TRBV5-1	TRBJ2-1	CASSLRSNEQFF
TRBV19	TRBJ2-2	CASTGSEAGLAGELFF
TRBV11-1	TRBJ1-1	CASSLLDGVTEAFF
TRBV27	TRBJ1-1	CASSPWAAIALNTEAFF
TRBV30	TRBJ2-7	CAWSAGQGTNEQYF
TRBV5-1	TRBJ1-6	CASSLAGDRGDNSPLHF
TRBV7-2	TRBJ1-3	CASSSQAGLSGNTIYF
TRBV7-9	TRBJ1-4	CASSLGTGEKLFF
TRBV5-1	TRBJ1-2	CASSPDWNGYTF
TRBV28	TRBJ1-3	CASSVGDYPGNTIYF
TRBV5-8	TRBJ2-1	CASSPRRGKRGSYEQFF
TRBV5-5	TRBJ1-5	CASSLRQGAYNQPQHF
TRBV19	TRBJ2-5	CASSDGGGLYGETQYF
TRBV18	TRBJ1-1	CASSSVGGSDAFF
TRBV19	TRBJ1-2	CASSHRDRPYGYTF
TRBV11-2	TRBJ1-1	CASSLAGGLEAFF
TRBV7-9	TRBJ1-1	CASSLAETGAFF
TRBV19	TRBJ1-3	CASSTRPGDSGNTIYF
TRBV29-1	TRBJ1-1	CSVGLGNTEAFF
TRBV7-9	TRBJ2-5	CASSFSSGGVETQYF
TRBV2	TRBJ1-1	CASSGQGARTEAFF
TRBV11-2	TRBJ1-6	CASSLGPGYVYNSPLHF
TRBV3-1/TRBV3-2	TRBJ2-7	CASSQARGEQYF
TRBV10-1	TRBJ1-5	CASSESTGPNQPQHF
TRBV6-5	TRBJ1-1	CASRPPGGSEAFF
TRBV19	TRBJ1-2	CASPYRGGLYGYTF
TRBV7-6	TRBJ1-3	CASSLVQGSGNTIYF
TRBV7-9	TRBJ1-2	CASSDGQSLNYGYTF
TRBV19	TRBJ1-2	CASTDGLGARGNYGYTF
TRBV3-1/TRBV3-2	TRBJ2-5	CASSPGYRRGTQYF
TRBV7-3	TRBJ1-1	CASSLGGQGNTEAFF
TRBV2	TRBJ2-2	CASSDWSANTGELFF
TRBV6-2/TRBV6-3	TRBJ1-5	CASSSARDREIQPQHF
TRBV5-5	TRBJ2-1	CASSRRDRGENEQFF